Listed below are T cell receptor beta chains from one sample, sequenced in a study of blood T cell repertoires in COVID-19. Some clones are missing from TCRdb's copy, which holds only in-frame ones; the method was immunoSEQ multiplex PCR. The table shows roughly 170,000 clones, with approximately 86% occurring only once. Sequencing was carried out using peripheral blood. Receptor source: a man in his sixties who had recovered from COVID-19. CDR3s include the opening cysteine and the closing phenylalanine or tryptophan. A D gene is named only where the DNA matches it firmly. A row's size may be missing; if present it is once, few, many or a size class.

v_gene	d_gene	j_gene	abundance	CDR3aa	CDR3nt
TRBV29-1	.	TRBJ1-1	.	CSVKPDRWNTEAFF	TGCAGCGTGAAACCTGACAGGTGGAACACTGAAGCTTTCTTT
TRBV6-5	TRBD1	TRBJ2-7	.	CASSSDRVSYEQYF	TGTGCCAGCAGTTCCGACAGGGTATCCTACGAGCAGTACTTC
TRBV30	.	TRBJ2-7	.	CAWSKDAGYEQYF	TGTGCCTGGAGTAAGGACGCGGGGTACGAGCAGTACTTC
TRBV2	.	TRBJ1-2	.	CASSEAAGRYYGYTF	TGTGCCAGCAGTGAAGCGGCGGGACGGTACTATGGCTACACCTTC
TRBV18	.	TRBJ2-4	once	CASSPESGAWNIQYF	TGTGCCAGCTCACCAGAGAGTGGAGCGTGGAACATTCAGTACTTC
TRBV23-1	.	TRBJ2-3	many	CASGGTGHTDTQYF	TGCGCCAGCGGCGGGACTGGTCACACAGATACGCAGTATTTT
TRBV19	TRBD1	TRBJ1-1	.	CASSTIDREGAFF	TGTGCCAGTAGTACCATCGACAGGGAAGGAGCTTTCTTT
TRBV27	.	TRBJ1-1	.	CASSLYSDRRTNTEAFF	TGTGCCAGCAGTTTATATTCCGACAGACGGACGAACACTGAAGCTTTCTTT
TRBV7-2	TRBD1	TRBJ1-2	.	CASSLDSGGGYGYTF	TGTGCCAGCAGCTTAGATTCAGGGGGCGGCTATGGCTACACCTTC
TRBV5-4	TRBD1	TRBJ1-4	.	CASSRDSLDEKLFF	TGTGCCAGCAGCAGGGACAGTCTCGATGAAAAACTGTTTTTT
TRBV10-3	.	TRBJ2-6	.	CAISGGHSGANVLTF	TGTGCCATCAGTGGGGGCCACTCTGGGGCCAACGTCCTGACTTTC
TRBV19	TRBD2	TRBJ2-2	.	CASSIGPSGGNTGELFF	TGTGCCAGTAGTATAGGCCCTAGCGGGGGGAACACCGGGGAGCTGTTTTTT
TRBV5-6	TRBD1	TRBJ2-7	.	CASSYRTGGFRQYF	TGTGCCAGCAGCTACCGGACAGGGGGTTTTAGGCAGTACTTC
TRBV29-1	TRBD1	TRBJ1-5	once	CSVMEGQSVNQPQHF	TGCAGCGTTATGGAGGGACAGTCAGTAAATCAGCCCCAGCATTTT
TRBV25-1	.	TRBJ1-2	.	CASSFGRVGVSYGYTF	TGTGCCAGCAGCTTTGGGAGGGTTGGTGTTTCCTATGGCTACACCTTC
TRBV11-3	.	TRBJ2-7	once	CASNGLVYEQYF	TGTGCCAGCAACGGCCTAGTCTACGAGCAGTACTTC
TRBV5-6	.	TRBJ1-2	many	CASSLWPPAGYTF	TGTGCCAGCAGCTTGTGGCCGCCTGCCGGCTACACCTTC
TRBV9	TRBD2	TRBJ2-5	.	CASSVGASGGETQYF	TGTGCCAGCAGCGTAGGAGCTAGCGGGGGCGAGACCCAGTACTTC
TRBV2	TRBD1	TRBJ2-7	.	CASTTDRVHYEQYF	TGTGCCAGCACTACGGACAGGGTTCATTACGAGCAGTACTTC
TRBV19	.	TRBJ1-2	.	CASSLHRDIPDYGYTF	TGTGCCAGTAGTTTGCATCGGGACATCCCAGACTATGGCTACACCTTC
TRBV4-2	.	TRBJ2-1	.	CASSSLWSSYNEQFF	TGTGCCAGCAGCAGCCTTTGGAGCTCCTACAATGAGCAGTTCTTC
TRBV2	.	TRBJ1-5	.	CASRKDRGSEPQHF	TGTGCCAGCAGGAAGGATCGGGGTTCTGAGCCCCAGCATTTT
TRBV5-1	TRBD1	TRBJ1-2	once	CASTPWGRGDGYTF	TGCGCCAGCACCCCCTGGGGCAGGGGGGACGGCTACACCTTC
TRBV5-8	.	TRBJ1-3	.	CASSLAGAGNTIYF	TGTGCCAGCAGCTTGGCGGGGGCTGGAAACACCATATATTTT
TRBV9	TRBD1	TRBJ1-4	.	CASSVARDSAIEKLFF	TGTGCCAGCAGCGTAGCTCGGGACAGTGCTATTGAAAAACTGTTTTTT
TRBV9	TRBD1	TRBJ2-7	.	CASSESHGTGDEQYF	TGTGCCAGCAGCGAAAGCCATGGGACAGGGGACGAGCAGTACTTC
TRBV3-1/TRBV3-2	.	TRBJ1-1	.	CASSQDGNRNMNTEAFF	TGTGCCAGCAGCCAAGACGGAAACAGGAACATGAACACTGAAGCTTTCTTT
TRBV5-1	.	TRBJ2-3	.	CASSPPRLRGTDTQYF	TGCGCCAGCAGCCCCCCACGGCTCCGGGGAACAGATACGCAGTATTTT
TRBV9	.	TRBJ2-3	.	CASSVGASPDTQYF	TGTGCCAGCAGCGTAGGGGCTAGCCCCGATACGCAGTATTTT
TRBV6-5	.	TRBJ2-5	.	CASSLSGGRETQYF	TGTGCCAGCAGTTTATCAGGGGGGAGGGAGACCCAGTACTTC
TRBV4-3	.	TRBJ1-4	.	CASSRLETGFKEKLFF	TGCGCCAGCAGCCGGCTGGAAACAGGGTTCAAGGAAAAACTGTTTTTT
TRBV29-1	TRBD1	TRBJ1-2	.	CSVSLSAGGDGYTF	TGCAGCGTTTCCCTTTCGGCAGGGGGTGACGGCTACACCTTC
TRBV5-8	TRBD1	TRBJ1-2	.	CASSLRTGSDNGYTF	TGTGCCAGCAGCTTGAGGACAGGATCGGATAATGGCTACACCTTC
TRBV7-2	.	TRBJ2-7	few	CASSLALQYEQYF	TGTGCCAGCAGCTTAGCCCTCCAGTACGAGCAGTACTTC
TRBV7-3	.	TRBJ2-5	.	CASSRGGGAPQYF	TGTGCCAGCAGCCGAGGGGGTGGTGCGCCCCAGTACTTC
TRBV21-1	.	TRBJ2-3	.	CASSKYGLAGTSTDTQYF	TGTGCCAGCAGCAAATACGGACTAGCGGGGACTAGCACAGATACGCAGTATTTT
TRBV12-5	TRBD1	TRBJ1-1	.	CASGSAGGAGTEAFF	TGTGCTAGTGGTTCGGCAGGGGGCGCAGGAACTGAAGCTTTCTTT
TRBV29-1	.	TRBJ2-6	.	CSVRAGPASGANVLTF	TGCAGCGTGAGGGCGGGCCCTGCCTCTGGGGCCAACGTCCTGACTTTC
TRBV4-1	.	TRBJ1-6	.	CASSQGLRGSFNSPLHF	TGCGCCAGCAGCCAAGGACTTCGGGGGTCCTTTAATTCACCCCTCCACTTT
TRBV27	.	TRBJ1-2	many	CASSLRQLAGGYTF	TGTGCCAGCAGTCTACGACAGTTAGCGGGAGGCTACACCTTC
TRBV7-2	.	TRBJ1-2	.	CASSLAGRPYGYTF	TGTGCCAGCAGCCTGGCAGGAAGACCCTATGGCTACACCTTC
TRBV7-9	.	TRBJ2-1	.	CASPPSWASYNEQFF	TGTGCCAGCCCACCTTCTTGGGCGTCCTACAATGAGCAGTTCTTC
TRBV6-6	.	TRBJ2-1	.	CASSYERQANEQFF	TGTGCCAGCAGTTACGAGAGACAGGCCAATGAGCAGTTCTTC
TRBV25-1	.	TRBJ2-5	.	CASSTGSQETQYF	TGTGCCAGCAGTACCGGGAGCCAAGAGACCCAGTACTTC
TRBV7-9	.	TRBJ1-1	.	CASSREWETEAFF	TGTGCCAGCAGTCGCGAATGGGAGACTGAAGCTTTCTTT
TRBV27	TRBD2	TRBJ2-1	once	CASSPGLAGIINEQFF	TGTGCCAGCAGTCCTGGACTAGCGGGGATCATCAATGAGCAGTTCTTC
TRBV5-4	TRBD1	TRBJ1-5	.	CASSPEQTGSSNQPQHF	TGTGCCAGCAGCCCCGAACAGACAGGGTCAAGCAATCAGCCCCAGCATTTT
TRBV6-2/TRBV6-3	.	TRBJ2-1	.	CASSYSAYSYNEQFF	TGTGCCAGCAGTTACTCAGCCTACTCCTACAATGAGCAGTTCTTC
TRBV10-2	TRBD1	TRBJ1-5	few	CASRDGQGRNQPQHF	TGCGCCAGCAGGGACGGACAGGGGAGGAATCAGCCCCAGCATTTT
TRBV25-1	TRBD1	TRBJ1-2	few	CASSGTGISYGYTF	TGTGCCAGCAGTGGGACAGGGATCTCATATGGCTACACCTTC
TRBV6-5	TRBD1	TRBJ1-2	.	CASNRQGADYGYTF	TGTGCCAGCAATCGACAGGGGGCTGACTATGGCTACACCTTC
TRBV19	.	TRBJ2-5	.	CASSRERETQYF	TGTGCCAGTAGTAGAGAACGGGAGACCCAGTACTTC
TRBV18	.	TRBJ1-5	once	CASSPGAQQPQHF	TGTGCCAGCTCACCTGGGGCGCAACAGCCCCAGCATTTT
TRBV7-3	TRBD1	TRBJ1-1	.	CASSLTGQGAEAFF	TGTGCCAGCAGCTTAACGGGACAGGGCGCTGAAGCTTTCTTT
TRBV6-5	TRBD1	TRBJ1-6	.	CASSYLQGNSPLHF	TGTGCCAGCAGTTACCTACAGGGGAACTCACCCCTCCACTTT
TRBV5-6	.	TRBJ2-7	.	CASSLGETWVPYEQYF	TGTGCCAGCAGCTTGGGGGAGACGTGGGTCCCCTACGAGCAGTACTTC
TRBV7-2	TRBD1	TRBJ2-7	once	CASSLTNPGQVSSEQYF	TGTGCCAGCAGCTTAACCAACCCGGGACAGGTCTCTTCGGAGCAGTACTTC